This T cell receptor (beta chain) was sequenced during a study of cytomegalovirus exposure and HLA in healthy donors. Study background: The 120 or so validation repertoires were produced on the same platform as the roughly 720 repertoires of the first cohort. This was reported in a later analysis. Study conclusions and caveats: With high specificity and sensitivity, the classifier reportedly diagnosed cytomegalovirus status. There were 164 TCR beta chains listed as cytomegalovirus-associated.

Generated by immunoSEQ multiplex PCR, the TCRdb table keeps only in-frame clones and is missing some. This table holds about 150,000 clones, approximately 91% found once. As regards this clone: The antigen is unknown.

This CDR3 comprises 17 residues. Per the germline V gene, CDR1 is MGHRA and CDR2 is YSYEKL. V lost 0 bases, J lost 0 bases, and 13 bases lay in between. Sequencing input: PBMCs. The receptor was isolated from a woman between 18 and 30 years old in good health and CMV-seropositive. The rearrangement joins TRBV4-1 to TRBJ2-3; D perhaps matches TRBD1 (6 bases). Here the CDR3 reads CASSQEQTGSSTDTQYF. In nucleotides, the CDR3 is TGCGCCAGCAGCCAAGAGCAGACAGGATCTAGCACAGATACGCAGTATTTT.